A single sample is the source of the 17 T cell receptor beta chains below, sequenced in a study of neurological immune-mediated disorders. Time point: technical triplicate 2. TCRdb reanalysed the 5' RACE reads using MiXCR and keeps one entry per CDR3 protein. Altogether roughly 32,000 distinct CDR3 sequences are present, 13% being singletons, with the ten largest covering roughly 5.2%. What was sequenced was CD4+ T cells from blood. The receptors were gathered from a female donor with HTLV-1-associated myelopathy (HAM/TSP).

The rearrangement uses TRBV12-3 or TRBV12-4 and TRBJ2-2; D possibly corresponds to TRBD1 (5 bases). V was shortened by 4 bases and J by 8 bases, with 8 bases between the two germline ends. The CDR3 length is 12 residues. CDR3 sequence: CASSSRTGELFF. The CDR3 bases are TGTGCCAGCAGTTCCCGGACAGGGGAGCTGTTTTTT.

The CDR3 protein is CASSGGGLAGVIYTQYF. The CDR3 nucleotides read TGCGCCAGCAGCGGTGGAGGCCTAGCGGGCGTCATATATACGCAGTATTTT. The J gene is TRBJ2-3, the V gene TRBV5-1; 8 positions match TRBD2. CDR3 length: 17 residues. V gave up 4 bases and J gave up 7 bases; unmatched junction bases: 17. Germline V lookup: CDR1 SGHRS, CDR2 YFSETQ.

The chain couples TRBV20-1 to TRBJ2-1; D is uncertain. Trimming removed 0 bases from V and 0 bases from J, with 6 bases in between. Germline V gives CDR1 DFQATT, CDR2 SNEGSKA (reference sequence). The CDR3 runs 14 residues. CDR3 DNA: TGCAGTGCTAGAGACCCCCACTCCTACAATGAGCAGTTCTTC. Encoded protein: CSARDPHSYNEQFF.

This clonotype was counted ten times or more. The genes are TRBV18 and TRBJ1-4; TRBD1 aligns across 8 bases. The CDR3 runs 15 residues. The germline V gene has CDR1 KGHSH and CDR2 LQKENI. J was trimmed by 4 bases and V by 0 bases; bases with no gene match: 1. In DNA form, the CDR3 reads TGTGCCAGCTCACCACCGGGACAGGATAATGAAAAACTGTTTTTT. Amino acid sequence: CASSPPGQDNEKLFF.

This clonotype was seen repeatedly, ten times or more. V gene TRBV20-1 combines with J gene TRBJ2-3; D call uncertain. Germline V gene data show CDR1 as DFQATT and CDR2 as SNEGSKA (reference sequence). The CDR3 loop spans 15 amino acids. V dropped 3 bases and J dropped 1 base, with 14 bases sitting between them. The CDR3 reads CSASPWRSRTDTQYF. CDR3 bases: TGCAGTGCTAGTCCCTGGCGGAGTCGCACAGATACGCAGTATTTT.

This clonotype was seen at least ten times. V gene TRBV20-1 combines with J gene TRBJ2-1, with TRBD1 identical over 9 bases. V was pared by 5 bases and J by 6 bases, with 14 bases of the junction left unmatched. CDR1 DFQATT and CDR2 SNEGSKA come from the germline V gene (reference sequence). This CDR3 contains 16 residues. CDR3 bases: TGCAGTGCTGAGGGAATCCGGGACAGGGATTTCAATGAGCAGTTCTTC. It specifies CSAEGIRDRDFNEQFF.

In its sample, this clonotype is medium-sized. The chain links TRBV3-1 to TRBJ2-5, with TRBD2 matching over 7 bases. The CDR3 length is 15 residues. Germline V gene lookup returns CDR1 LGHDT and CDR2 YNNKEL (reference sequence). Trimming cost V 2 bases and J 5 bases; bases outside gene matches: 8. CDR3 in DNA: TGTGCCAGCAGCCAACTGAGCGGGATTCAGGAGACCCAGTACTTC. Translating gives CASSQLSGIQETQYF.

This clonotype was picked up many times. The rearrangement joins TRBV9 to TRBJ2-3; D may be TRBD2 (6 bases). This CDR3 is 16 amino acids long. CDR1 is SGDLS and CDR2 is YYNGEE in the germline V gene. V was cut by 1 base and J by 1 base, with 13 bases left in between. The CDR3 region is CASSVLGGVGTDTQYF. In nucleotides, the CDR3 is TGTGCCAGCAGCGTACTTGGCGGGGTTGGCACAGATACGCAGTATTTT. The variable domain in full, with the rest retrieved from reference TRBV9 and TRBJ2-3, is DSGVTQTPKHLITATGQRVTLRCSPRSGDLSVYWYQQSLDQGLQFLIQYYNGEERAKGNILERFSAQQFPDLHSELNLSSLELGDSALYFCASSVLGGVGTDTQYFGPGTRLTVL.

Many counts were recorded for this clonotype. This chain uses TRBV5-6 with TRBJ2-5; a weak D match, TRBD2 (6 bases). The CDR3 has 14 amino acids. Germline CDR1 is SGHDT and CDR2 is YYEEEE. Trimming removed 0 bases from V and 2 bases from J, with 8 bases in between. The CDR3 DNA sequence: TGTGCCAGCAGCTTGGTTGGGGGGCAAGAGACCCAGTACTTC. This codes for CASSLVGGQETQYF. The complete variable domain, with remaining parts taken from reference TRBV5-6 and TRBJ2-5, reads DAGVTQSPTHLIKTRGQQVTLRCSPKSGHDTVSWYQQALGQGPQFIFQYYEEEERQRGNFPDRFSGHQFPNYSSELNVNALLLGDSALYLCASSLVGGQETQYFGPGTRLLVL.

The table lists this clonotype with many counts. The gene calls are TRBV5-1 and TRBJ2-2, with D tentatively TRBD1 (6 bases). The CDR3 covers 16 residues. Per germline, CDR1 SGHRS and CDR2 YFSETQ. Trimming left V 2 bases short and J 1 base short, with 12 bases between. Written as DNA, the CDR3 is TGCGCCAGCAGCTTATCCCCGACAGGGAACACCGGGGAGCTGTTTTTT. Its protein product is CASSLSPTGNTGELFF.

This clonotype was counted at least ten times. The chain carries TRBV5-1 and TRBJ2-1; maybe TRBD2 (6 bases). CDR1 is SGHRS, CDR2 YFSETQ, per germline. V lost 2 bases to trimming and J lost 10 bases, with 16 bases between them. This CDR3 contains 14 residues. Here the CDR3 reads CASSFSGDSREQFF. CDR3 DNA: TGCGCCAGCAGCTTTAGCGGCGATTCACGGGAGCAGTTCTTC. Combining the CDR3 with reference TRBV5-1 and TRBJ2-1 gives the whole variable domain KAGVTQTPRYLIKTRGQQVTLSCSPISGHRSVSWYQQTPGQGLQFLFEYFSETQRNKGNFPGRFSGRQFSNSRSEMNVSTLELGDSALYLCASSFSGDSREQFFGPGTRLTVL.

At least ten counts were recorded for this clonotype. V usage is TRBV6-5 and J usage is TRBJ1-6, with D possibly matching TRBD1 (5 bases). The CDR3 runs to 13 residues. V was trimmed by 6 bases and J by 5 bases, leaving 8 bases between them. From germline, CDR1 is MNHEY and CDR2 SVGAGI. The CDR3 bases are TGTGCCAGCAGGGGGGGGGATAATTCACCCCTCCACTTT. Translating it yields CASRGGDNSPLHF.

This clonotype was recorded at least ten times. The chain links TRBV29-1 to TRBJ2-1, with a possible D match to TRBD1 (6 bases). CDR3 size: 14 residues. V lost 6 bases, J lost 8 bases, and 20 bases lay in between. Germline V CDR1 and CDR2: SQVTM, ANQGSEA. The CDR3 nucleotides read TGCAGCGTCGGCAGCAACGGCAGGGGTGATGAGCAGTTCTTC. Translation: CSVGSNGRGDEQFF.

This clonotype has ten or more counts. The V call is TRBV20-1, the J call TRBJ2-4; D unresolved. This CDR3 comprises 13 residues. CDR1 is DFQATT and CDR2 is SNEGSKA in the germline V gene (reference sequence). V lost 2 bases, J lost 1 base, and 6 bases lay in between. The CDR3 loop reads CSARLGAKNIQYF. CDR3 nucleotide sequence: TGCAGTGCTAGATTGGGTGCCAAAAACATTCAGTACTTC.

This chain's CDR3 is CSVEGQGSTDTQYF. The CDR3 region has the DNA TGCAGCGTTGAAGGACAGGGATCCACAGATACGCAGTATTTT. The chain couples TRBV29-1 to TRBJ2-3; 7 positions agree with TRBD1. Trimming at V came to 1 base and at J to 2 bases, leaving 3 bases not matched to a gene. Germline V CDR1 and CDR2: SQVTM, ANQGSEA. The CDR3 covers 14 residues.

At least ten counts were recorded for this clonotype. Possible read error: a much larger clone is one base away. The chain uses TRBV12-3 or TRBV12-4 and TRBJ1-5, with D perhaps TRBD1 (6 bases). The CDR3 extends over 15 amino acids. The CDR3 DNA follows: TGTACCAGCAGTAGTGGGGGGGGCATCAATCAGCCCCAGCATTTT. It yields the protein CTSSSGGGINQPQHF.

Concerning this clonotype: Germline and junction disagree at one end, which may indicate a read error. The chain couples TRBV7-2 to TRBJ2-3; 8 bases fit TRBD2. This CDR3 spans 15 amino acids. CDR1 SGHTA and CDR2 FQGNSA come from the germline V gene. The CDR3 loop is CASSLVSGSTDTQYF. The CDR3 DNA is TGTGCCAGCAGCTTAGTAAGCGGGAGCACAGATACTCAGTATTTT. Combining the CDR3 with reference TRBV7-2 and TRBJ2-3 gives the whole variable domain GAGVSQSPSNKVTEKGKDVELRCDPISGHTALYWYRQSLGQGLEFLIYFQGNSAPDKSGLPSDRFSAERTGGSVSTLTIQRTQQEDSAVYLCASSLVSGSTDTQYFGPGTRLTVL.